The present TCR beta chain was sequenced within a study of human T cells and chemical hapten exposure. This clonotype was picked up many times. V gave up 0 bases and J gave up 5 bases, with 16 bases separating them. Germline assignment: CDR1 SGHTA and CDR2 FQGNSA. This CDR3 contains 16 residues. The study extracted total RNA from unfractionated whole blood. What the library attached to individual cDNA molecules were unique molecular identifiers. TCRdb itself ran the 5' RACE reads through MiXCR, one entry per CDR3 protein. The sample consists of about 140,000 distinct CDR3 sequences, about 4% of them appearing once.

This sequence joins TRBV7-2 and TRBJ2-5; D is perhaps TRBD2 (6 bases). This sequence was found in a female donor in good health. In DNA form, the CDR3 reads TGTGCCAGCAGCTTAGCGATGGGGAGGTATGCGGAGACCCAGTACTTC. Amino acid sequence: CASSLAMGRYAETQYF.